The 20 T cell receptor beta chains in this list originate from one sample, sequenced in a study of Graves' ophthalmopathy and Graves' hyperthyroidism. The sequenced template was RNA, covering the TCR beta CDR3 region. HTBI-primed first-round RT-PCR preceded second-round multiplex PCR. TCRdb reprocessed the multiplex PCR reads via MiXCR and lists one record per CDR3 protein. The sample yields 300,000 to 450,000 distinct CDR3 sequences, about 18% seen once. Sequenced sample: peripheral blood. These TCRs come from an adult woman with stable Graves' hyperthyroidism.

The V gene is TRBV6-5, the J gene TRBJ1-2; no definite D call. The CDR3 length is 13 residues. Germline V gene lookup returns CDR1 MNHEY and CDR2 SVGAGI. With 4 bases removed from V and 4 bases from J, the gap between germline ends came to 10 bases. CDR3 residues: CASSFGEAYGYTF. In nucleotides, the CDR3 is TGTGCCAGCAGTTTTGGGGAAGCCTATGGCTACACCTTC.

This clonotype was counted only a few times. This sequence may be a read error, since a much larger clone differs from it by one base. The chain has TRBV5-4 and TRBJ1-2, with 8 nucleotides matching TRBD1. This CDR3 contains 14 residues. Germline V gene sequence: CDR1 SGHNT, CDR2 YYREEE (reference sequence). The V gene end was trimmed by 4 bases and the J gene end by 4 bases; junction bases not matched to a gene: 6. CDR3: CASSPDRASYGYTF. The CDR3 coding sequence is TGTGCCAGCAGCCCGGACAGGGCCAGCTATGGCTACACCTTC.

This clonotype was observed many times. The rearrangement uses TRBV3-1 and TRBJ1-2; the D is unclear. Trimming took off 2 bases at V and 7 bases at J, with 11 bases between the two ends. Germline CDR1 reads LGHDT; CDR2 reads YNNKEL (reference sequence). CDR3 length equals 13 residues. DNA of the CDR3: TGTGCCAGCAGCCAACCAGCGGGCCTTGGCTACACCTTC. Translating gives CASSQPAGLGYTF.

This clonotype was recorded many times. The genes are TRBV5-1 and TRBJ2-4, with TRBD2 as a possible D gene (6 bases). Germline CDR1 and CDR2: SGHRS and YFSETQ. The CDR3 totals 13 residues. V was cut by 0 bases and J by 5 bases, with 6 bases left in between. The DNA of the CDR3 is TGCGCCAGCAGCTTGGCGGGGGAAAACATTCAGTACTTC. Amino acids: CASSLAGENIQYF.

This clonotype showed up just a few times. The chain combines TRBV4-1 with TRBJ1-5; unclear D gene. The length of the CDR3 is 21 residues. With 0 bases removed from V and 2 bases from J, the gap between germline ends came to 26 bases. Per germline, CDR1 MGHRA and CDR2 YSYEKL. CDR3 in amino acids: CASSQDSIMRGLRQGNQPQHF. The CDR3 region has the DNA TGCGCCAGCAGCCAAGATTCCATTATGAGAGGGCTACGACAAGGCAATCAGCCCCAGCATTTT.

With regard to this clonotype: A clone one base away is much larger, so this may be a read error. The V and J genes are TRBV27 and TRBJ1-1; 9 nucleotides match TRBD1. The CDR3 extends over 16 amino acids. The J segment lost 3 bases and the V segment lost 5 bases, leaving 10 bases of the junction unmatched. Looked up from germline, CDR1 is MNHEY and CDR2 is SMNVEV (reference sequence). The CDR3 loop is CASSLPRDRADTEAFF. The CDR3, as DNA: TGTGCCAGCAGTCTCCCGAGGGACAGGGCGGACACTGAAGCTTTCTTT.

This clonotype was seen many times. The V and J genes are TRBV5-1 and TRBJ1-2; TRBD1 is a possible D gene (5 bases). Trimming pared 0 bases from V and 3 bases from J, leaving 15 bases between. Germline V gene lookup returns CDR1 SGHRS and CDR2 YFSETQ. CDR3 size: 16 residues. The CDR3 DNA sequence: TGCGCCAGCAGCTTGGCCGGGGCAGCCCTCGACTATGGCTACACCTTC. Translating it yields CASSLAGAALDYGYTF.

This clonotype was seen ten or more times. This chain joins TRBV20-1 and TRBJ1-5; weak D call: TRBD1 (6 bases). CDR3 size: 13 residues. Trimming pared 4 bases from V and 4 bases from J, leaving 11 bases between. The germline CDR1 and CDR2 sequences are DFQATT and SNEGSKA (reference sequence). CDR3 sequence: CSAIFGTNQPQHF. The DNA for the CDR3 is TGCAGTGCTATTTTTGGGACAAATCAGCCCCAGCATTTT.

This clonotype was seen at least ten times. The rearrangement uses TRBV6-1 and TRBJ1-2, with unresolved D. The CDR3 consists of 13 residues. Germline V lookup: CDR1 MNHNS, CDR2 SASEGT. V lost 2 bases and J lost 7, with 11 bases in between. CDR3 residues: CASSEFALVGYTF. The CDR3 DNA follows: TGTGCCAGCAGTGAATTCGCCTTAGTTGGCTACACCTTC.

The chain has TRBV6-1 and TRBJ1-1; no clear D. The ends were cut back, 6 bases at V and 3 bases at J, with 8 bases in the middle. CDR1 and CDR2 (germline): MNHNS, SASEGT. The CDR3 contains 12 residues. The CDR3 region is CASSGLDTEAFF. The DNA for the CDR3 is TGTGCCAGCAGCGGGCTAGACACTGAAGCTTTCTTT.

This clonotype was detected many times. CDR3 DNA: TGCGCCAGCAGCTTGGTACCTCAGGGGGTGATGAACACTGAAGCTTTCTTT. Amino acids: CASSLVPQGVMNTEAFF. The V call is TRBV5-1, the J call TRBJ1-1; 7 nucleotides line up with TRBD1. The CDR3 spans 17 residues. V shed 0 bases, J shed 0 bases, and the junction held 8 bases outside the gene matches. CDR1 is SGHRS and CDR2 is YFSETQ in the germline V gene.

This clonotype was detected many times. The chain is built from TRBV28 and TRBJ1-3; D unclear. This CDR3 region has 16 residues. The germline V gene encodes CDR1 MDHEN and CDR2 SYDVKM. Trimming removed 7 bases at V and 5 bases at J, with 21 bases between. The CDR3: CASTQWGGGYRNTIYF. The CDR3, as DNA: TGTGCCAGCACCCAATGGGGAGGCGGTTACCGAAACACCATATATTTT.

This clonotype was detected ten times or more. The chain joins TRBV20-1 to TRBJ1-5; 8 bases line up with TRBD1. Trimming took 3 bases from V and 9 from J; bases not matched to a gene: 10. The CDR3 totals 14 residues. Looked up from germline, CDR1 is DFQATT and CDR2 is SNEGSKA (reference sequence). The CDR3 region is CSASEDRASGPQHF. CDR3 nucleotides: TGCAGTGCTAGTGAGGACAGGGCCTCGGGGCCCCAGCATTTT.

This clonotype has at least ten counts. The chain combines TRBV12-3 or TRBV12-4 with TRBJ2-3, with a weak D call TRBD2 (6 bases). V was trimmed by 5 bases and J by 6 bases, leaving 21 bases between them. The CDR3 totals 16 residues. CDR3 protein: CASSAHHRRAGDTQYF. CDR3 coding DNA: TGTGCCAGCAGTGCCCACCACAGGAGGGCCGGGGATACGCAGTATTTT.

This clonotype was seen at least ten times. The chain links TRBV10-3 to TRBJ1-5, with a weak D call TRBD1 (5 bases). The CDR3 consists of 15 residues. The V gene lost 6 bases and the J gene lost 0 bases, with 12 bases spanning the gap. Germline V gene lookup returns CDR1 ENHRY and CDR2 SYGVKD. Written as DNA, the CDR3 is TGTGCCATCAGCGCACAGGTAAATAGCAATCAGCCCCAGCATTTT. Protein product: CAISAQVNSNQPQHF.

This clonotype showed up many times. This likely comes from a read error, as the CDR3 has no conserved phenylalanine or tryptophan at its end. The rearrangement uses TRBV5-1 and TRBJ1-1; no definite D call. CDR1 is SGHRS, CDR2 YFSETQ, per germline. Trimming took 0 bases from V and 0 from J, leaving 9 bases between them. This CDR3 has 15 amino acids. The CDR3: CASSLGGRMNTEAFL. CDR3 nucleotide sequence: TGCGCCAGCAGCTTGGGAGGGCGAATGAACACTGAAGCTTTCCTT.

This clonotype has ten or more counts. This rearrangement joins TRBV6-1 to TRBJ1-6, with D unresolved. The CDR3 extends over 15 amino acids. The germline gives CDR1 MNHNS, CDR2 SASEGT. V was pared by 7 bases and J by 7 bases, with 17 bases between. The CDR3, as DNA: TGTGCCAGCAATGGGTTCTCTCAGAGGAATTCACCCCTCCACTTT. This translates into CASNGFSQRNSPLHF.

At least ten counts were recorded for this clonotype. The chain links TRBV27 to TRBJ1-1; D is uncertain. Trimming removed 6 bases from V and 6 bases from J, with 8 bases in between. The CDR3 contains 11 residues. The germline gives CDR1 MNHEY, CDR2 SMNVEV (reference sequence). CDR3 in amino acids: CASSLGPEAFF. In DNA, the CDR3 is TGTGCCAGCAGCCTGGGTCCTGAAGCTTTCTTT.

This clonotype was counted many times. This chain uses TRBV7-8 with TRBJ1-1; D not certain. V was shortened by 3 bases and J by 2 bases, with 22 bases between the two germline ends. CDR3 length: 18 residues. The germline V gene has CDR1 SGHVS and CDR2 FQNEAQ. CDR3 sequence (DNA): TGTGCCAGCAGCTTGGTATTGTTCATCGGTGGGCCCAACACTGAAGCTTTCTTT. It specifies CASSLVLFIGGPNTEAFF.

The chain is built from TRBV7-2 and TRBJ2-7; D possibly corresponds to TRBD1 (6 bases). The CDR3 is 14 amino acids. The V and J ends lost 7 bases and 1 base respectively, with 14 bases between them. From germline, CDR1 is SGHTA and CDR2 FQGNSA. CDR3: CASTHRGQSYEQYF. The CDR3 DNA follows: TGTGCCAGCACCCATCGCGGACAGTCCTACGAGCAGTACTTC. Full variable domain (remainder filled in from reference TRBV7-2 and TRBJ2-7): GAGVSQSPSNKVTEKGKDVELRCDPISGHTALYWYRQSLGQGLEFLIYFQGNSAPDKSGLPSDRFSAERTGGSVSTLTIQRTQQEDSAVYLCASTHRGQSYEQYFGPGTRLTVT.